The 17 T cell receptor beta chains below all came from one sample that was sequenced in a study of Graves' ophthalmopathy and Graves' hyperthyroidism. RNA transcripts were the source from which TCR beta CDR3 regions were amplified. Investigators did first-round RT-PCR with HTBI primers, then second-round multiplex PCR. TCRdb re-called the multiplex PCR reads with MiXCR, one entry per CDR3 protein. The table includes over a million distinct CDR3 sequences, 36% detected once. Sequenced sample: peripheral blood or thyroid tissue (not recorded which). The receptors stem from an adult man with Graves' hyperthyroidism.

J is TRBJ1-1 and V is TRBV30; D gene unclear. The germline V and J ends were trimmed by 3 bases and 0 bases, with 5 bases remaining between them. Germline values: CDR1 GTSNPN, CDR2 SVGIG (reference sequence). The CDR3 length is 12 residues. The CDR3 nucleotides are TGTGCCTGGAGCGTGATGAACACTGAAGCTTTCTTT. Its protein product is CAWSVMNTEAFF.

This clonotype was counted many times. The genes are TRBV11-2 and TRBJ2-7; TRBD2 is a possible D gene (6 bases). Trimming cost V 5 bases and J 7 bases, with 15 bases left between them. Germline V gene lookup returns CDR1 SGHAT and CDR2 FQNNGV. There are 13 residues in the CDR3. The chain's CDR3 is CASSVTSIREQYF. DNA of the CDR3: TGTGCCAGCAGCGTGACTAGTATTCGGGAGCAGTACTTC.

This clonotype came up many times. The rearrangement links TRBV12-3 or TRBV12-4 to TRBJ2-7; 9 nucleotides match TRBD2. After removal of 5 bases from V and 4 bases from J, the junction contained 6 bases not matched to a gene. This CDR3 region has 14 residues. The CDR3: CASSPGTSKYEQYF. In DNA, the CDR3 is TGTGCCAGCAGTCCCGGGACTAGCAAGTACGAGCAGTACTTC.

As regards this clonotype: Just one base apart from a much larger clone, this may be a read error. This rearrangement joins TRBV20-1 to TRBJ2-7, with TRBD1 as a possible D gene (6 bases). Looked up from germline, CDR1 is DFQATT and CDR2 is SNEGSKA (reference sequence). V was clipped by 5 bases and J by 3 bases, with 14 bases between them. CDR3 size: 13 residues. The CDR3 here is CSAQGSRIYEQYF. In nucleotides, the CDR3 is TGCAGTGCTCAGGGGTCAAGAATCTACGAGCAGTACTTC.

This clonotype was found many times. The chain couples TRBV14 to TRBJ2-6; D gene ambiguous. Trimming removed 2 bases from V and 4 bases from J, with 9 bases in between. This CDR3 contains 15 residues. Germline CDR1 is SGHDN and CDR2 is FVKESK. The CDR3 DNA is TGTGCCAGCAGCCAACACTCGTGGGGGGCCAACGTCCTGACTTTC. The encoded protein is CASSQHSWGANVLTF.

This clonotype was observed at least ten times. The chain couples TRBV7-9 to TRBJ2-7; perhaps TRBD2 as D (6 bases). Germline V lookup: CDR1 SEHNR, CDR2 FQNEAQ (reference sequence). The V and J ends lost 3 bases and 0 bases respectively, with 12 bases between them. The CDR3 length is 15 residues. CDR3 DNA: TGTGCCAGCAGCTTCCGGGACTCTGACTCCTACGAGCAGTACTTC. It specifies CASSFRDSDSYEQYF.

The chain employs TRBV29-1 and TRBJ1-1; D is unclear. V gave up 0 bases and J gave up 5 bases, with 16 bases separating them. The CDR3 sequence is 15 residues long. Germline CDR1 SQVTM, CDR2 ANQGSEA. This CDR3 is CSVEDRGTRETEAFF. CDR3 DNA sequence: TGCAGCGTTGAAGATCGGGGAACGAGGGAAACTGAAGCTTTCTTT. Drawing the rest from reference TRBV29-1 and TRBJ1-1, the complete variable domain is SAVISQKPSRDICQRGTSLTIQCQVDSQVTMMFWYRQQPGQSLTLIATANQGSEATYESGFVIDKFPISRPNLTFSTLTVSNMSPEDSSIYLCSVEDRGTRETEAFFGQGTRLTVV.

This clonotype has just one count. CDR3 in amino acids: CSVLMPGTGAHSYGYTF. In nucleotides, the CDR3 is TGCAGCGTTCTCATGCCCGGGACAGGGGCCCACTCCTATGGCTACACCTTC. The chain couples TRBV29-1 to TRBJ1-2; 10 positions match TRBD1. The CDR3 has 17 residues. Unmatched junction bases numbered 16, after V lost 5 bases and J lost 4 bases. The V gene's germline CDR1 is SQVTM and CDR2 ANQGSEA.

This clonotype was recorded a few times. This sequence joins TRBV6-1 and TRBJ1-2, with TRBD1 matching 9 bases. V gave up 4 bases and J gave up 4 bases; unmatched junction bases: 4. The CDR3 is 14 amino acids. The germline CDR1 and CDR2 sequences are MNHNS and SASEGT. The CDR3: CASSAPGQGYGYTF. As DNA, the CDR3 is TGTGCCAGCAGTGCACCGGGACAGGGCTATGGCTACACCTTC.

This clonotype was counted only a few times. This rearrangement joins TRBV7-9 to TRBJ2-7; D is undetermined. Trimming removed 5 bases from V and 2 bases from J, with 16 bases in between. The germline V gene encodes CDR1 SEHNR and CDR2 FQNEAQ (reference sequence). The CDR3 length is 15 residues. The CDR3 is CASSQERVATYEQYF. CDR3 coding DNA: TGTGCCAGCAGCCAAGAACGGGTCGCAACCTACGAGCAGTACTTC.

CDR3 sequence reads: CASSLGRTGRDEQYF. CDR3 bases: TGTGCCAGCAGCTTAGGCAGGACAGGCCGCGACGAGCAGTACTTC. V usage is TRBV11-2 and J usage is TRBJ2-7; 7 bases match TRBD1. Trimming removed 1 base from V and 5 bases from J; junction bases left unmatched: 8. CDR1 and CDR2 (germline): SGHAT, FQNNGV. This CDR3 region has 15 residues.

CDR3 in amino acids: CSVEGLPGTDTQYF. For the CDR3, the DNA is TGCAGCGTTGAGGGACTACCTGGCACAGATACGCAGTATTTT. The chain joins TRBV29-1 to TRBJ2-3, with 7 bases that match TRBD2. V was clipped by 3 bases and J by 1 base; unmatched bases: 4. Germline CDR1 and CDR2: SQVTM and ANQGSEA. CDR3 length equals 14 residues.

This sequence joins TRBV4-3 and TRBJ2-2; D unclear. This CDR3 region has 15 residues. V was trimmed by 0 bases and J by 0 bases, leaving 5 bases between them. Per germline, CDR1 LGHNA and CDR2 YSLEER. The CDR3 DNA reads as TGCGCCAGCAGCCAAGAAGGAACGAACACCGGGGAGCTGTTTTTT. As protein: CASSQEGTNTGELFF.

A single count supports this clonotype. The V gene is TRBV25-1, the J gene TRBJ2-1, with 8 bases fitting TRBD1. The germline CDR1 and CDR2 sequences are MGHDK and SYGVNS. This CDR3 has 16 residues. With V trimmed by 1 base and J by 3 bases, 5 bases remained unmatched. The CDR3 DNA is TGTGCCAGCAGTGAATTCCCGACAGGGGACTACAATGAGCAGTTCTTC. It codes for CASSEFPTGDYNEQFF.

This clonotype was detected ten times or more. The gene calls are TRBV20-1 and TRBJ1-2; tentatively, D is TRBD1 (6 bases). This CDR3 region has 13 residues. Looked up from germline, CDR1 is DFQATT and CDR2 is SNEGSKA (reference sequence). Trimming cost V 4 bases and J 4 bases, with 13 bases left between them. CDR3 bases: TGCAGTGCTAAACCGGGACACCTCTATGGCTACACCTTC. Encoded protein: CSAKPGHLYGYTF.

CDR3 sequence: CSVGQGAGGLQETQYF. The DNA for the CDR3 is TGCAGCGTTGGACAGGGGGCGGGCGGACTCCAAGAGACCCAGTACTTC. The chain links TRBV29-1 to TRBJ2-5; 10 bases map to TRBD1. The CDR3 loop spans 16 amino acids. J was trimmed by 1 base and V by 4 bases; bases with no gene match: 9. The germline V gene has CDR1 SQVTM and CDR2 ANQGSEA.

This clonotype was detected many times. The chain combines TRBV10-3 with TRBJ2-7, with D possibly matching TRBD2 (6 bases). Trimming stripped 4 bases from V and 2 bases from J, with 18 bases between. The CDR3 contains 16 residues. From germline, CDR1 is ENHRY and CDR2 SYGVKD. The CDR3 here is CAISGSGVTAAYEQYF. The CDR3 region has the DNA TGTGCCATCAGTGGTTCGGGGGTAACGGCTGCCTACGAGCAGTACTTC.